These T cell receptor beta chains were read from a single sample in a study of T-cell memory formation after mild COVID-19. TCRdb redid the calling of the 5' RACE reads with MiXCR, one entry per CDR3 protein. The repertoire includes roughly 310,000 distinct CDR3 sequences, approximately 15% of them detected once, and 20% to 25% sits in the top ten. Material for sequencing was PBMCs or a T cell subset sorted from them (not recorded which). The receptors come from a man aged 18 to 35 who had mild COVID-19 (a few samples of this study predate the infection). Cell type and time point are not known. Both conserved end residues are part of each CDR3. A D gene is named only where the DNA matches it firmly. Size values are once, few and many counts, or a class for expanded clones, and some rows have none.

j_gene | v_gene | d_gene | abundance | CDR3nt | CDR3aa
TRBJ1-4 | TRBV4-3 | - | - | TGCGCCAGCAGCCAAGATGGTTTCGGCTCTCGAAAACTGTTTTTT | CASSQDGFGSRKLFF
TRBJ2-1 | TRBV7-9 | - | - | TGTGCCAGCGAAGCGTGGGGGCCGGGGAATGAGCAGTTCTTC | CASEAWGPGNEQFF
TRBJ1-2 | TRBV9 | TRBD1 | few | TGTGCCAGCAGCGTATTGAGCTCCGACAGGGTCGGCGGCTACACCTTC | CASSVLSSDRVGGYTF
TRBJ1-2 | TRBV18 | TRBD1 | - | TGTGCCAGCTCACCATCGGGACAGGGAGTCTATGGCTACACCTTC | CASSPSGQGVYGYTF
TRBJ2-3 | TRBV28 | - | few | TGTGCCAGCACGGGTGGTCACACAGATACGCAGTATTTT | CASTGGHTDTQYF
TRBJ2-3 | TRBV7-9 | - | few | TGTGCCAGCAGCCCTCGCTCGGTTAATACGCAGTATTTT | CASSPRSVNTQYF
TRBJ2-5 | TRBV28 | - | - | TGTGCCAGCAAATTATCGACAGCTCAAGAGACCCAGTACTTC | CASKLSTAQETQYF
TRBJ1-1 | TRBV12-3/TRBV12-4 | - | - | TGTGCCAGCGGCCCTACAGTGAACACTGAAGCTTTCTTT | CASGPTVNTEAFF
TRBJ1-2 | TRBV3-1 | - | few | TGTGCCAGCAGCCAAGACAGGTCTGGCTACACCTTC | CASSQDRSGYTF
TRBJ2-5 | TRBV4-1 | TRBD2 | - | TGCGCCAGCACCGAGCCGGGGGGGCGAGGAAGGGAGACCCAGTACTTC | CASTEPGGRGRETQYF
TRBJ1-1 | TRBV6-5 | - | few | TGTGCCAGCAGTTACTCGGCAGTCGCTATGAACACTGAAGCTTTCTTT | CASSYSAVAMNTEAFF
TRBJ2-3 | TRBV4-2 | - | - | TGTGCCAGCAGCCAAGGGAGTCCCGGGGAGCGAGGCACAGATACGCAGTATTTT | CASSQGSPGERGTDTQYF
TRBJ1-1 | TRBV18 | - | - | TGTGCCAGCTCAGCGAGGACGGGAAACACTGAAGCTTTCTTT | CASSARTGNTEAFF
TRBJ1-5 | TRBV4-3 | - | - | TGCGCCAGCAGCCAAGCATGGAGCAATCAGCCCCAGCATTTT | CASSQAWSNQPQHF
TRBJ2-7 | TRBV6-5 | - | - | TGTGCCAGCAGTTACGACCGATCCTACGAGCAGTACTTC | CASSYDRSYEQYF
TRBJ2-7 | TRBV6-1 | - | few | TGTGCCAGCACCGGGACCTACGAGCAGTACTTC | CASTGTYEQYF
TRBJ2-7 | TRBV9 | - | few | TGTGCCAGCAGCGTAGCTAGTCCCACCTACGAGCAGTACTTC | CASSVASPTYEQYF
TRBJ1-4 | TRBV7-2 | - | few | TGTGCCAGCAGCCCTATTGGGCAGGGTGGTGAAAAACTGTTTTTT | CASSPIGQGGEKLFF
TRBJ2-7 | TRBV6-1 | TRBD2 | few | TGTGCCAGCAGCCCTACTCGGGAGGGCGAGCAGTACTTC | CASSPTREGEQYF
TRBJ1-1 | TRBV6-4 | - | many | TGTGCCAGCAGCGCGCAGGTGAACACTGAAGCTTTCTTT | CASSAQVNTEAFF
TRBJ1-6 | TRBV3-1 | - | - | TGTGCCAGCAGCCAATCGGGAGATAATTCACCCCTCCACTTT | CASSQSGDNSPLHF
TRBJ2-2 | TRBV19 | TRBD1 | few | TGTGCCAGTAGTATGACAGGGAGTACCGGGGAGCTGTTTTTT | CASSMTGSTGELFF
TRBJ2-5 | TRBV29-1 | - | few | TGCAGCGTTGAAGCCCTGGGCGGCGAGACCCAGTACTTC | CSVEALGGETQYF
TRBJ2-5 | TRBV9 | TRBD2 | many | TGTGCCAGCAGCGTGGCGGGGGGCTATGAGACCCAGTACTTC | CASSVAGGYETQYF
TRBJ2-1 | TRBV29-1 | - | - | TGCAGCGTGGGGTTTCGAGTGCTCCCCTACAATGAGCAGTTCTTC | CSVGFRVLPYNEQFF
TRBJ2-3 | TRBV20-1 | - | - | TGCAGTGCTCCGGTGGGGGGCACAGATACGCAGTATTTT | CSAPVGGTDTQYF
TRBJ2-7 | TRBV5-6 | TRBD1 | few | TGTGCCAGCAGCATCCGGGACAGGGCCTACGAGCAGTACTTC | CASSIRDRAYEQYF
TRBJ1-2 | TRBV20-1 | - | - | TGCAGTGCCTCACCCCTCGGGAACTATGGCTACACCTTC | CSASPLGNYGYTF
TRBJ2-3 | TRBV12-3/TRBV12-4 | TRBD1 | - | TGTGCCAGCAGGACCGGGACAGGGTCAGATACGCAGTATTTT | CASRTGTGSDTQYF
TRBJ1-5 | TRBV4-3 | TRBD1 | few | TGCGCCAGCAGCCAAGGGGACAGGGATCAGCCCCAGCATTTT | CASSQGDRDQPQHF
TRBJ2-3 | TRBV6-2/TRBV6-3 | - | few | TGTGCCAGCAGTTCTCCCGTGCCTTACACAGATACGCAGTATTTT | CASSSPVPYTDTQYF
TRBJ1-5 | TRBV27 | - | - | TGTGCCAGCAGTTTATCAGGGGTACGACAGCCCAAGCATTTT | CASSLSGVRQPKHF
TRBJ2-7 | TRBV4-2 | TRBD1 | few | TGTGCCAGCAGCCAAGGGGGACAGGAAGCCTACGAGCAGTACTTC | CASSQGGQEAYEQYF
TRBJ2-3 | TRBV7-3 | - | many | TGTGCCAGCAGCTTGGGTATAGGAGATACGCAGTATTTT | CASSLGIGDTQYF
TRBJ2-2 | TRBV9 | TRBD2 | many | TGTGCCAGCAGCCACCCAGCGGGGGCGAACACCGGGGAGCTGTTTTTT | CASSHPAGANTGELFF
TRBJ1-1 | TRBV12-3/TRBV12-4 | - | few | TGTGCCAGTCGGTATATGAACACTGAAGCTTTCTTT | CASRYMNTEAFF
TRBJ2-7 | TRBV2 | - | - | TGTGCCAGCAGTGAAGACTGGAATCCCTACGAGCAGTACTTC | CASSEDWNPYEQYF
TRBJ1-4 | TRBV10-3 | TRBD1 | - | TGTGCCATCAGGGGGACAGGGGACGAAAAACTGTTTTTT | CAIRGTGDEKLFF
TRBJ2-7 | TRBV20-1 | TRBD1 | - | TGCAGTGCTAGAGATAGTAGACAGGGATCCCCCGAGCAGTACTTC | CSARDSRQGSPEQYF
TRBJ2-5 | TRBV20-1 | - | few | TGCAGTGCTAGAGCGGGGCAAGAGACCCAGTACTTC | CSARAGQETQYF
TRBJ2-3 | TRBV5-1 | - | few | TGCGCCAGCAGCGGGACCGGGACGTATAGCACAGATACGCAGTATTTT | CASSGTGTYSTDTQYF
TRBJ2-7 | TRBV10-2 | TRBD2 | many | TGCGCCAGCAGTGGACTAGCGGTGGTGGTTTTCTACGAGCAGTACTTC | CASSGLAVVVFYEQYF
TRBJ1-6 | TRBV6-1 | - | many | TGTGCCAGCAGTGGAACTTCCCATTCACCCCTCCACTTT | CASSGTSHSPLHF
TRBJ1-2 | TRBV4-1 | TRBD1 | - | TGCGCCAGCAGCCAAGTCGCTACAGGGGAGGAAGACTACACCTTC | CASSQVATGEEDYTF
TRBJ2-7 | TRBV20-1 | - | - | TGCAGTGCTAGAGATTCCAGCGGGACAGCCTACGAGCAGTACTTC | CSARDSSGTAYEQYF
TRBJ2-2 | TRBV6-1 | - | few | TGTGCCAGCAGTGAGGACCTGAACACCGGGGAGCTGTTTTTT | CASSEDLNTGELFF
TRBJ1-1 | TRBV4-3 | TRBD1 | - | TGCGCCAGCACCCTAGGTGGTGACAGGGGTATCGGCACTGAAGCTTTCTTT | CASTLGGDRGIGTEAFF
TRBJ2-1 | TRBV7-8 | - | many | TGTGCCAGCAGCCATATCTTACAGGGCTCCTACAATGAGCAGTTCTTC | CASSHILQGSYNEQFF
TRBJ2-5 | TRBV7-9 | - | few | TGTGCCAGCAGCCGCGTGAAGGGGGGAGAGACCCAGTACTTC | CASSRVKGGETQYF